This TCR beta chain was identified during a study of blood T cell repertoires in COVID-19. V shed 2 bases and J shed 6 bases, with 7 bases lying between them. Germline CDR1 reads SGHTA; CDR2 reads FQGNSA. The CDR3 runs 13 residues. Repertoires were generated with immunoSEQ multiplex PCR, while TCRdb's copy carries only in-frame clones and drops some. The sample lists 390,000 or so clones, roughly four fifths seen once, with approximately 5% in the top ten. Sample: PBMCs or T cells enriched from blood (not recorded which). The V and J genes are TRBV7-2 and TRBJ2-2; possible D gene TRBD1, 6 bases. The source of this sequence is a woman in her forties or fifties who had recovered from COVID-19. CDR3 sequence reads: CASSLSGAGELFF. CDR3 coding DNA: TGTGCCAGCAGCTTATCAGGGGCCGGGGAGCTGTTTTTT.